One and the same sample provided the 22 T cell receptor beta chains below, sequenced in a study of regulatory T cells in long-lasting Graves disease (dated by TCRdb to the early 2020s). The method was multiplex PCR. The instrument given in TCRdb is Illumina HiSeq 4000. CDR3 regions were amplified by Arm-PCR with iRepertoire HTBI primers to construct TCR beta libraries. TCRdb reprocessing: public reads trimmed at Q25 with fastp, clones called with MiXCR, in-frame beta chains kept. Rows matching on CDR3 protein sequence are summarized as one entry with the most common DNA and genes. For this sample the table gives about 500,000 distinct CDR3 sequences, of which around 16% were detected only once. 12% of the sample is held by the ten biggest clonotypes. The time point label, read with the paper, signifies: newly diagnosed GD, antithyroid drugs for less than 3 months. For both TCR sequencing and RNA sequencing, RNA was extracted from PBMCs using TRIzol.

The same data also went into a second study, on T cells in Graves' hyperthyroidism and ophthalmopathy.

The material was peripheral blood mononuclear cells (PBMCs), obtained at new diagnosis, from a patient treated with antithyroid drugs. Receptor source: a man aged 35 to 55 with Graves disease. Donor details come from another sample of the same person, matched by shared clones.

This clonotype has more than one count but fewer than ten. The V gene is TRBV18, the J gene TRBJ2-2; 9 bases match TRBD1. Germline V gene lookup returns CDR1 KGHSH and CDR2 LQKENI. V lost 6 bases and J lost 4; bases outside the gene matches: 9. CDR3 length: 16 residues. CDR3 DNA: TGTGCCAGCTCCCCCGTGCGGGACAGGGCCACCGGGGAGCTGTTTTTT. Its protein product is CASSPVRDRATGELFF.

Many counts were recorded for this clonotype. J is TRBJ1-4 and V is TRBV20-1; no reliable D call. The CDR3 sequence is 14 residues long. CDR1 and CDR2 (germline): DFQATT, SNEGSKA (reference sequence). Trimming removed 6 bases from V and 0 bases from J, with 11 bases in between. CDR3 in DNA: TGCAGTGCCCCCCGGGGTGCAACTAATGAAAAACTGTTTTTT. It specifies CSAPRGATNEKLFF.

This clonotype has just a few counts. The CDR3 coding sequence is TGCAGCGTGGGGATTACTCTGGGGGATACGCAGTATTTT. Amino acids: CSVGITLGDTQYF. The chain is built from TRBV29-1 and TRBJ2-3; no clear D gene. This CDR3 spans 13 amino acids. V lost 6 bases and J 6 bases, leaving 16 bases between the germline ends. Per germline, CDR1 SQVTM and CDR2 ANQGSEA.

This clonotype showed up many times. The genes are TRBV5-1 and TRBJ2-7; a possible D gene is TRBD1 (5 bases). Trimming took 4 bases from V and 3 from J, leaving 11 bases between them. From germline, CDR1 is SGHRS and CDR2 YFSETQ. This CDR3 contains 13 residues. In DNA, the CDR3 is TGCGCCAGCAGCCCGGACACTCTCTACGAGCAGTACTTC. Protein: CASSPDTLYEQYF.

This clonotype was observed at least ten times. J is TRBJ2-7 and V is TRBV5-1; 8 nucleotides match TRBD2. V lost 4 bases to trimming and J lost 2 bases; unmatched junction nucleotides: 2. This CDR3 has 13 amino acids. Per the germline V gene, CDR1 is SGHRS and CDR2 is YFSETQ. The CDR3 coding sequence is TGCGCCAGCAGCACTAGCGGAACCTACGAGCAGTACTTC. This translates into CASSTSGTYEQYF.

V and J are TRBV9 and TRBJ2-5; D is tentatively TRBD1 or TRBD2 (6 bases each). This CDR3 region has 14 residues. CDR1 and CDR2 from the germline V gene are SGDLS and YYNGEE. The V end lost 3 bases, the J end lost 5 bases, and 14 bases lay between the germline ends. CDR3 sequence (DNA): TGTGCCAGCAGCGCCAATACAGGGAGGGAGACCCAGTACTTC. Translated: CASSANTGRETQYF.

In this sample, this clonotype turned up many times. The chain couples TRBV29-1 to TRBJ1-1; D is possibly TRBD1 (5 bases). Germline assignment: CDR1 SQVTM and CDR2 ANQGSEA. Trimming left V 7 bases short and J 1 base short, with 16 bases between. CDR3 size: 14 residues. The CDR3 protein is CSASFDRRNTEAFF. The CDR3 region has the DNA TGCAGCGCCAGCTTTGACAGACGGAACACTGAAGCTTTCTTT.

There are many counts of this clonotype. V is TRBV5-1 and J is TRBJ2-7; tentative D call: TRBD1 (5 bases). The CDR3 has 13 amino acids. The germline CDR1 and CDR2 sequences are SGHRS and YFSETQ. V was clipped by 0 bases and J by 4 bases, with 8 bases between them. The CDR3 region is CASSLVGRYEQYF. The CDR3, as DNA: TGCGCCAGCAGCTTGGTGGGGCGTTACGAGCAGTACTTC. The whole variable domain, remainder taken from reference TRBV5-1 and TRBJ2-7, is KAGVTQTPRYLIKTRGQQVTLSCSPISGHRSVSWYQQTPGQGLQFLFEYFSETQRNKGNFPGRFSGRQFSNSRSEMNVSTLELGDSALYLCASSLVGRYEQYFGPGTRLTVT.

In DNA form, the CDR3 reads TGTGCCAGCAGCCAAGGGGACAGGGTTTCCCAGTACTTC. It is translated as CASSQGDRVSQYF. This chain uses TRBV11-2 with TRBJ2-5; 9 nucleotides match TRBD1. The CDR3 totals 13 residues. The trim removed 5 bases at V and 9 bases at J, leaving 7 bases unmatched. The germline V gene has CDR1 SGHAT and CDR2 FQNNGV.

This clonotype has a count of ten or more. The V and J genes are TRBV6-2 or TRBV6-3 and TRBJ2-7, with D possibly called TRBD1 or TRBD2 (5 bases each). The CDR3 has 13 amino acids. Germline CDR1 and CDR2: MNHEY and SVGEGT. V was shortened by 6 bases and J by 5 bases, with 14 bases between the two germline ends. The chain's CDR3 is CASRQGGRHEQYF. The DNA of the CDR3 is TGTGCCAGCAGGCAGGGCGGGCGACACGAGCAGTACTTC.

This clonotype occurred many times. The genes are TRBV5-1 and TRBJ2-3; 7 bases align to TRBD2. V was pared by 1 base and J by 0 bases, with 5 bases of the junction left unmatched. Looked up from germline, CDR1 is SGHRS and CDR2 is YFSETQ. This CDR3 is built from 16 residues. CDR3 sequence (DNA): TGCGCCAGCAGCTTGCGGCGGGAGATGAGCACAGATACGCAGTATTTT. Translating it yields CASSLRREMSTDTQYF.

This clonotype has at least ten counts. The chain uses TRBV28 and TRBJ2-2; the match to TRBD2 covers 10 bases. The V gene end was trimmed by 2 bases and the J gene end by 5 bases; junction bases not matched to a gene: 5. Per the germline V gene, CDR1 is MDHEN and CDR2 is SYDVKM. The CDR3 runs 16 residues. This CDR3 reads CASSLAAGGPTGELFF. The CDR3 DNA reads as TGTGCCAGCAGTTTAGCAGCGGGAGGGCCAACCGGGGAGCTGTTTTTT. Supplemented by reference TRBV28 and TRBJ2-2, the full variable domain reads DVKVTQSSRYLVKRTGEKVFLECVQDMDHENMFWYRQDPGLGLRLIYFSYDVKMKEKGDIPEGYSVSREKKERFSLILESASTNQTSMYLCASSLAAGGPTGELFFGEGSRLTVL.

With respect to this clonotype: A read error may produce the germline difference seen at one junction end. This rearrangement joins TRBV2 to TRBJ2-7; D is perhaps TRBD2 (6 bases). Germline lookup yields CDR1 SNHLY and CDR2 FYNNEI. The CDR3 has 15 residues. The CDR3 reads CASREGAGRAYEQYF. CDR3 DNA: TGTGCCAGCAGAGAAGGGGCGGGAAGGGCCTACGAGCAGTACTTC.

This clonotype was picked up a small number of times. The rearrangement joins TRBV6-1 to TRBJ2-1, with 16 bases that match TRBD2. The CDR3 has 17 amino acids. The V and J ends lost 7 bases and 4 bases, in that order; junction bases with no gene match: 7. Germline V gene lookup returns CDR1 MNHNS and CDR2 SASEGT. CDR3 amino acids: CASTPGTSGRGYNEQFF. The CDR3, as DNA: TGTGCCAGCACTCCAGGGACTAGCGGGAGGGGGTACAATGAGCAGTTCTTC.

This clonotype was observed at least ten times. The CDR3 nucleotides read TGTGCCAGCAGCCTTAGAAGACTAGCGGGATTACGAGGGGCCTCCTACAATGAGCAGTTCTTC. This translates into CASSLRRLAGLRGASYNEQFF. The chain carries TRBV28 and TRBJ2-1, with 11 positions matching TRBD2. CDR1 is MDHEN and CDR2 is SYDVKM in the germline V gene. The CDR3 spans 21 residues. With V trimmed by 6 bases and J by 0 bases, 19 bases remained unmatched. Variable domain in full (rest from reference TRBV28 and TRBJ2-1): DVKVTQSSRYLVKRTGEKVFLECVQDMDHENMFWYRQDPGLGLRLIYFSYDVKMKEKGDIPEGYSVSREKKERFSLILESASTNQTSMYLCASSLRRLAGLRGASYNEQFFGPGTRLTVL.

This clonotype was recorded at least ten times. This chain joins TRBV20-1 and TRBJ2-7; D is uncertain. Germline CDR1 DFQATT, CDR2 SNEGSKA (reference sequence). This CDR3 is built from 13 residues. Between the trimmed V and J ends, which lost 0 bases and 2 bases, there was a span of 8 bases. The CDR3 loop is CSARDLNPYEQYF. The DNA for the CDR3 is TGCAGTGCTAGAGACCTCAATCCCTACGAGCAGTACTTC.

The V call is TRBV5-6, the J call TRBJ2-2, with TRBD2 matching over 12 bases. The CDR3 spans 16 residues. CDR1 is SGHDT, CDR2 YYEEEE, per germline. The V and J ends lost 4 bases and 6 bases, in that order; junction bases with no gene match: 7. The CDR3 loop is CASSIRTSGIAGELFF. DNA for the CDR3: TGTGCCAGCAGCATACGGACTAGCGGGATCGCCGGGGAGCTGTTTTTT.

This clonotype appeared a single time. Only one base separates this from a far larger clonotype, so it likely reflects a read error. This rearrangement joins TRBV11-2 to TRBJ2-1; D remains ambiguous. V lost 5 bases to trimming and J lost 10 bases, with 9 bases between them. CDR1 and CDR2 from the germline V gene are SGHAT and FQNNGV. This CDR3 has 11 amino acids. The DNA of the CDR3 is TGTGCCAGCAGCCGAACCTACGAGCAGTTCTTC. Its protein product is CASSRTYEQFF.

In its sample, this clonotype was seen many times. The chain combines TRBV12-3 or TRBV12-4 with TRBJ1-5; D is perhaps TRBD1 (6 bases). The CDR3 has 15 residues. The V end was cut by 1 base, the J end by 11 bases, with 18 bases between. CDR3 bases: TGTGCCAGCAGTTTAGAGGGGGAGGGAATCAGGGCCCAGCATTTT. Translated, it gives CASSLEGEGIRAQHF.

The gene calls are TRBV9 and TRBJ2-7; TRBD2 matches 14 bases. The germline V gene has CDR1 SGDLS and CDR2 YYNGEE. The CDR3 is 18 amino acids. The V and J ends lost 4 bases and 6 bases, in that order; junction bases with no gene match: 15. The CDR3 nucleotides are TGTGCCAGCAGCCTAGGACTAGCGGGAGGAATAGGGCCCGGCGAGCAGTACTTC. It encodes CASSLGLAGGIGPGEQYF.

V is TRBV12-5 and J is TRBJ1-5; the match to TRBD1 covers 7 bases. Germline assignment: CDR1 LGHNT and CDR2 FRNRAP. The V and J ends lost 4 bases and 2 bases, in that order; junction bases with no gene match: 8. This CDR3 has 16 residues. The CDR3 protein is CASGSPTGMGNQPQHF. The CDR3 DNA sequence: TGTGCTAGTGGTTCCCCGACAGGGATGGGCAATCAGCCCCAGCATTTT.

A word on this clonotype: This may be a read error, as it is one base from a much larger clone. V and J are TRBV2 and TRBJ1-1; no clear D. The CDR3 contains 15 residues. The V gene's germline CDR1 is SNHLY and CDR2 FYNNEI. In DNA form, the CDR3 reads TGTGCCAGCAATGAAGGTACCTCGCAGAACACTGAAGCTTTCTTT. Amino acids: CASNEGTSQNTEAFF.